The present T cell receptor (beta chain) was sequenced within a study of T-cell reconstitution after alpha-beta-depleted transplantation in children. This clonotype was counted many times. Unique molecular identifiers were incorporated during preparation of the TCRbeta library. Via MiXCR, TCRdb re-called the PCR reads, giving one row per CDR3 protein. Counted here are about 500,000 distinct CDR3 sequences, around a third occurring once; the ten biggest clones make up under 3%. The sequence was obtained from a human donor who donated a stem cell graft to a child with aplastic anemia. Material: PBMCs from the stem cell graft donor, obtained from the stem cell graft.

This CDR3 reads CASSQGTSGTTDTQYF. The CDR3 coding sequence is TGTGCCAGCAGCCAGGGGACTAGCGGGACCACAGATACGCAGTATTTT. The chain has TRBV13 and TRBJ2-3; TRBD2 aligns across 13 bases. The length of the CDR3 is 16 residues. CDR1 PRHDT and CDR2 FYEKMQ come from the germline V gene (reference sequence). The junction had 4 bases not matched to a gene; V was cut back by 5 bases and J by 2 bases.